These T cell receptor beta chains were read from a single sample in a study of control samples from healthy donors and cancer patients. Using immunoSEQ multiplex PCR, the repertoire was profiled, and TCRdb retains in-frame clones only, with some absent. Of 95,000 to 120,000 clones listed, 70% to 85% are singletons. The sample consisted of blood. The source of these receptors is a man between 18 and 35 years old in good health. The CDR3 runs from the conserved cysteine through the conserved F or W. The D gene is left open where the match is weak. Size values are once, few and many counts, or a class for expanded clones, and some rows have none.

d_gene	v_gene	j_gene	abundance	CDR3aa	CDR3nt
NA	TRBV20-1	TRBJ1-5	medium-sized	CSASRPGDQPQHF	TGCAGTGCTAGTAGGCCAGGGGATCAGCCCCAGCATTTT
NA	TRBV4-2	TRBJ1-1	NA	CASSPDLGNTEAFF	TGTGCCAGCAGCCCAGACCTGGGGAACACTGAAGCTTTCTTT
TRBD1	TRBV19	TRBJ1-1	NA	CASILQGGTEAFF	TGTGCCAGTATTTTACAGGGGGGGACTGAAGCTTTCTTT
NA	TRBV2	TRBJ1-2	once	CAGRRASYGYTF	TGTGCCGGCAGGCGGGCAAGCTATGGCTACACCTTC
NA	TRBV7-9	TRBJ2-2	once	CASSLVLRGIRTNTGELFF	TGTGCCAGCAGCTTAGTTTTACGGGGTATACGAACGAACACCGGGGAGCTGTTTTTT
NA	TRBV9	TRBJ2-5	NA	CASSPGHKYQETQYF	TGTGCCAGCAGCCCGGGACACAAGTACCAAGAGACCCAGTACTTC
NA	TRBV6-5	TRBJ1-2	once	CASSRGGLNYGYTF	TGTGCCAGCAGCCGTGGCGGCTTAAACTATGGCTACACCTTC
TRBD2	TRBV7-6	TRBJ2-5	NA	CASSLETSYQETQYF	TGTGCCAGCAGCTTAGAGACTAGCTACCAAGAGACCCAGTACTTC
NA	TRBV28	TRBJ2-7	NA	CASGRGTYEQYF	TGTGCCAGCGGACGAGGGACCTACGAGCAGTACTTC
TRBD2	TRBV5-6	TRBJ2-3	NA	CASSGTSGGLDTQYF	TGTGCCAGCAGCGGGACTAGCGGGGGGTTAGATACGCAGTATTTT
NA	TRBV6-6	TRBJ2-5	NA	CASSYGASEETQYF	TGTGCCAGCAGTTACGGGGCTAGCGAGGAGACCCAGTACTTC
TRBD1	TRBV4-3	TRBJ2-7	NA	CASSQGLQGVYEQYF	TGCGCCAGCAGCCAAGGGCTACAGGGGGTCTACGAGCAGTACTTC
NA	TRBV2	TRBJ1-5	once	CASSAGVNQPQHF	TGTGCCAGCAGTGCAGGGGTCAATCAGCCCCAGCATTTT
TRBD1	TRBV2	TRBJ1-4	few	CASNRDRGSNEKLFF	TGTGCCAGCAACCGGGACAGGGGTTCTAATGAAAAACTGTTTTTT
NA	TRBV6-5	TRBJ1-6	medium-sized	CASSYEGVGSPLHF	TGTGCCAGCAGTTACGAGGGGGTAGGTTCACCCCTCCACTTT
NA	TRBV4-3	TRBJ2-7	NA	CASSQAGNLYGRAYEQYF	TGCGCCAGCAGCCAAGCGGGGAATCTCTACGGGCGCGCCTACGAGCAGTACTTC
NA	TRBV7-2	TRBJ1-3	NA	CASSFTGNTIYF	TGTGCCAGCAGCTTCACAGGAAACACCATATATTTT
TRBD2	TRBV3-1/TRBV3-2	TRBJ2-2	few	CASSRSPGLAGGPDTGELFF	TGTGCCAGCAGCCGGAGTCCGGGACTAGCGGGGGGGCCTGACACCGGGGAGCTGTTTTTT
TRBD1	TRBV10-3	TRBJ2-7	NA	CAINKYRGLPSYEQYF	TGTGCCATCAATAAATACAGGGGGCTTCCGTCCTACGAGCAGTACTTC
TRBD1	TRBV20-1	TRBJ2-7	NA	CSASGTDAYEQYF	TGCAGTGCTAGTGGGACAGATGCCTACGAGCAGTACTTC
NA	TRBV6-4	TRBJ1-3	NA	CASIGPTGSSGNTIYF	TGTGCCAGCATCGGCCCTACAGGGAGCTCTGGAAACACCATATATTTT
NA	TRBV6-6	TRBJ1-2	NA	CASSPRGGGRRNYGYTF	TGTGCCAGCAGTCCGCGCGGGGGGGGACGGAGAAACTATGGCTACACCTTC
TRBD1	TRBV3-1/TRBV3-2	TRBJ2-7	NA	CASSQEVLRDRGREQYF	TGTGCCAGCAGCCAAGAAGTGCTTCGGGACAGGGGGCGCGAGCAGTACTTC
NA	TRBV27	TRBJ1-2	NA	CASSLGPGRGDGYTF	TGTGCCAGCAGTTTAGGACCGGGGCGGGGGGACGGCTACACCTTC
NA	TRBV5-4	TRBJ1-5	NA	CASSLAGGNQPQHF	TGTGCCAGCAGCTTGGCCGGGGGCAATCAGCCCCAGCATTTT
NA	TRBV6-5	TRBJ2-5	few	CASSLASLRKETQYF	TGTGCCAGCAGCCTCGCTAGTTTGAGGAAAGAGACCCAGTACTTC
NA	TRBV5-6	TRBJ1-2	few	CASSQAPNYGYTF	TGTGCCAGCAGCCAGGCTCCGAACTATGGCTACACCTTC
NA	TRBV9	TRBJ1-2	NA	CASSVEVGVKTSYTF	TGTGCCAGCAGCGTAGAGGTGGGTGTGAAGACGAGCTACACCTTC
TRBD1	TRBV7-3	TRBJ1-4	NA	CASSPQGGANEKLFF	TGTGCCAGCAGCCCACAGGGGGGAGCTAATGAAAAACTGTTTTTT
TRBD2	TRBV6-5	TRBJ2-3	NA	CASMVAGINTDTQYF	TGTGCCAGTATGGTAGCGGGGATAAACACAGATACGCAGTATTTT
NA	TRBV4-3	TRBJ1-6	NA	CASSQDPGPGNSPLHF	TGCGCCAGCAGCCAAGATCCCGGTCCCGGTAATTCACCCCTCCACTTT
TRBD2	TRBV2	TRBJ2-3	NA	CASSSGLAAGTDTQYF	TGTGCCAGCAGTTCAGGACTAGCGGCCGGCACAGATACGCAGTATTTT
TRBD2	TRBV5-1	TRBJ2-3	NA	CASSATSGGPYTQYF	TGCGCCAGCAGCGCAACTAGCGGGGGGCCGTATACGCAGTATTTT
NA	TRBV5-1	TRBJ2-7	NA	CASSLEAGSEQYF	TGCGCCAGCAGCTTGGAGGCAGGGTCCGAGCAGTACTTC
NA	TRBV20-1	TRBJ1-1	once	CSAPERGEAFF	TGCAGTGCCCCCGAGCGGGGAGAAGCTTTCTTT
NA	TRBV29-1	TRBJ1-1	NA	CSAGRVVTEAFF	TGCAGCGCCGGGAGGGTTGTCACTGAAGCTTTCTTT
TRBD2	TRBV7-6	TRBJ2-5	NA	CASSLGGGSIWETQYF	TGTGCCAGCAGCTTAGGGGGAGGGTCCATCTGGGAGACCCAGTACTTC
TRBD1	TRBV9	TRBJ1-6	NA	CASSETGYNSPLHF	TGTGCCAGCAGTGAGACAGGGTATAATTCACCCCTCCACTTT
NA	TRBV7-9	TRBJ1-4	NA	CASSSSDVLTEKLFF	TGTGCCAGCAGCTCCAGCGATGTGTTGACGGAAAAACTGTTTTTT
NA	TRBV20-1	TRBJ2-3	NA	CSASLGLTDTQYF	TGCAGTGCTAGTTTGGGTTTGACAGATACGCAGTATTTT